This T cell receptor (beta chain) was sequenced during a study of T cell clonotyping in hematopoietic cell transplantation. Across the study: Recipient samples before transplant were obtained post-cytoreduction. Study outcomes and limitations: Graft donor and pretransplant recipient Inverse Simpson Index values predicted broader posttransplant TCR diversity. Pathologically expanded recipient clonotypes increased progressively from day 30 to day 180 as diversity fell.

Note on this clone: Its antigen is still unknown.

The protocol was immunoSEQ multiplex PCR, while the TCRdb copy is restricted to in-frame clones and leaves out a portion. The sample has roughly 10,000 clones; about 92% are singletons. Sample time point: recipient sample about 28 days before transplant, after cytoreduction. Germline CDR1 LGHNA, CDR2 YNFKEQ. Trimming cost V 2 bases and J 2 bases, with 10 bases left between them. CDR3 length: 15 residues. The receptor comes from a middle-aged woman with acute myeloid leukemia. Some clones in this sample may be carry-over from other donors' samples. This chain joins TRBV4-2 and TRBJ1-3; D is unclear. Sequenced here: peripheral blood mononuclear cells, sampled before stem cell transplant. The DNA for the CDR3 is TGTGCCAGCAGCCAAAACGGTGGAACTGGAAACACCATATATTTT. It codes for CASSQNGGTGNTIYF.